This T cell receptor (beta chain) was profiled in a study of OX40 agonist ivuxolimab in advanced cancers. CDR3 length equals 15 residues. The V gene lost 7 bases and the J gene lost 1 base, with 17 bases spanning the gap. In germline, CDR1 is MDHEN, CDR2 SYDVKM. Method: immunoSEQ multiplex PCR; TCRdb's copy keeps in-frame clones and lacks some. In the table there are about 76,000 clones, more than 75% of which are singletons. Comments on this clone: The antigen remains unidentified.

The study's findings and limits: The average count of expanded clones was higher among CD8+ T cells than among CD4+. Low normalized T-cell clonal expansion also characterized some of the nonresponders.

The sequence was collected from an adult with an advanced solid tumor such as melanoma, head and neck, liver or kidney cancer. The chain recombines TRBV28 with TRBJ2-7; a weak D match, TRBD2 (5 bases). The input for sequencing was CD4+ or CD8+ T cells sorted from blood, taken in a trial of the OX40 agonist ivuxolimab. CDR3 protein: CASTLAGMGSYEQYF. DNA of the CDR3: TGTGCCAGCACCCTGGCGGGCATGGGATCCTACGAGCAGTACTTC.